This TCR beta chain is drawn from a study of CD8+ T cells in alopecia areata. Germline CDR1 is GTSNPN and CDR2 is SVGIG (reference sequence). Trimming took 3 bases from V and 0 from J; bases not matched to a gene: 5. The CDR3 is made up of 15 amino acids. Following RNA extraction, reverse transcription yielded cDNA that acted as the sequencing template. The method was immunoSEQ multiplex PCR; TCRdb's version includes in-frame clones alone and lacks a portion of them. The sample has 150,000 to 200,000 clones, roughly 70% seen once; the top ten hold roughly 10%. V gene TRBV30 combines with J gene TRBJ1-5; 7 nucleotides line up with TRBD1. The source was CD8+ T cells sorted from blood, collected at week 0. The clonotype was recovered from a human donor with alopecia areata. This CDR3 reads CAWSLTGYSNQPQHF. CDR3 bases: TGTGCCTGGAGCTTGACAGGGTATAGCAATCAGCCCCAGCATTTT.